This T cell receptor (beta chain) appears in the sequencing data of a study of CD8 T cells in cerebrospinal fluid in Alzheimer's disease. Findings and limits, study-wide: The authors cautioned that cerebrospinal fluid EBV-specific TCRs do not prove EBV causes Alzheimer's. In mild cognitive impairment or Alzheimer's disease, the biggest CSF clone made up more TCRs than in controls.

Profiling of CSF cells used 10X single-cell V(D)J plus 5' expression. TCRdb re-called the 10x single-cell sequencing reads; every CDR3 protein appears as one record, without DNA. The sample includes under 1,300 distinct CDR3 sequences. This CDR3 has 14 amino acids. Germline CDR1 and CDR2: MNHEY and SVGAGI. According to its frequency, this clonotype is large. Antigen unknown. Participants were all in good physical condition and free of acute infection. The TCR was taken from a human donor in good health. This chain connects TRBV6-5 to TRBJ2-3; TCRdb calls TRBD1, which cannot be checked without DNA. Sequenced sample: cerebrospinal fluid. The CDR3 sequence is CASSYGGNTDTQYF.